The 32 T cell receptor beta chains listed next were all sequenced from one sample in a study of T cell responses to AZD1222 COVID-19 vaccine. Using immunoSEQ multiplex PCR, the repertoire was profiled, and TCRdb retains in-frame clones only, with some absent. Here the sample spans some 89,000 clones, roughly 90% being singletons. The source material was peripheral blood, sampled on day 0 of AZD1222 vaccination. The receptor source for this set is an adult in good health.

The chain uses TRBV7-8 and TRBJ2-7, with D possibly TRBD1 on 5 matching bases. This CDR3 contains 11 residues. V lost 5 bases, J lost 7 bases, and 9 bases lay in between. Germline V lookup: CDR1 SGHVS, CDR2 FQNEAQ. The CDR3 region is CASSPRQEQYF. Here the CDR3 DNA reads TGTGCCAGCAGCCCGAGACAGGAGCAGTACTTC.

The gene calls are TRBV6-1 and TRBJ1-1; D is possibly TRBD1 (5 bases). Trimming stripped 2 bases from V and 5 bases from J, with 15 bases between. The CDR3 is made up of 15 amino acids. Germline loops: CDR1 MNHNS, CDR2 SASEGT. The CDR3 here is CASSESRAGQTEAFF. For the CDR3, the DNA is TGTGCCAGCAGTGAATCCCGGGCGGGGCAAACTGAAGCTTTCTTT.

This clone came up once. The chain carries TRBV5-1 and TRBJ2-7; the D is unclear. The CDR3 totals 15 residues. Germline CDR1 SGHRS, CDR2 YFSETQ. V was cut by 0 bases and J by 2 bases, with 12 bases left in between. CDR3: CASSLDWALTYEQYF. CDR3 nucleotides: TGCGCCAGCAGCTTGGATTGGGCTTTAACCTACGAGCAGTACTTC.

This clone has a single count. J is TRBJ2-7 and V is TRBV28, with 15 bases identical to TRBD2. V shed 5 bases, J shed 6 bases, and the junction held 5 bases outside the gene matches. CDR3 size: 15 residues. Germline loops: CDR1 MDHEN, CDR2 SYDVKM. Here the CDR3 DNA reads TGTGCCAGCAGTCCGGGACTAGCGGGAGGCTTCGAGCAGTACTTC. The encoded protein is CASSPGLAGGFEQYF.

The chain links TRBV18 to TRBJ2-5; D remains ambiguous. The germline V gene has CDR1 KGHSH and CDR2 LQKENI. Between the trimmed V and J ends, which lost 3 bases and 4 bases, there was a span of 12 bases. There are 14 residues in the CDR3. In nucleotides, the CDR3 is TGTGCCAGCTCACCGGATTCTAGGAGAGAGACCCAGTACTTC. This codes for CASSPDSRRETQYF.

The chain is built from TRBV2 and TRBJ1-6; a weak D match, TRBD1 (5 bases). The germline V and J ends were trimmed by 11 bases and 0 bases, with 14 bases remaining between them. Per germline, CDR1 SNHLY and CDR2 FYNNEI. The CDR3 runs 15 residues. The CDR3 region is CAGTDGSSYNSPLHF. CDR3 bases: TGTGCCGGGACGGACGGGAGCTCCTATAATTCACCCCTCCACTTT.

The gene calls are TRBV20-1 and TRBJ1-2; unclear D gene. Deletions cut 2 bases from V and 7 bases from J, with 8 bases between. CDR1 is DFQATT, CDR2 SNEGSKA, per germline (reference sequence). This CDR3 region has 11 residues. The CDR3 region has the DNA TGCAGTGCTAGATGGGGTTTTGGCTACACCTTC. This translates into CSARWGFGYTF.

This clone was counted once. The chain carries TRBV4-1 and TRBJ1-2; the D gene is possibly TRBD1 (6 bases). CDR3 size: 16 residues. The V and J ends lost 1 base and 3 bases respectively, with 15 bases between them. From germline, CDR1 is MGHRA and CDR2 YSYEKL. The CDR3, as DNA: TGCGCCAGCAGCCAAGGGCACAGGGAATCGGACTATGGCTACACCTTC. Translation: CASSQGHRESDYGYTF.

The rearrangement uses TRBV11-3 and TRBJ2-7; D not certain. Germline V gene lookup returns CDR1 SGHNT and CDR2 YENEEA. Trimming took off 2 bases at V and 0 bases at J, with 11 bases between the two ends. CDR3 size: 15 residues. CDR3 in amino acids: CASSLLVVGSYEQYF. DNA for the CDR3: TGTGCCAGCAGCTTATTAGTAGTAGGCTCCTACGAGCAGTACTTC.

This clone was detected only once. The rearrangement joins TRBV4-1 to TRBJ2-2; no definite D call. CDR1 is MGHRA, CDR2 YSYEKL, per germline. There are 17 residues in the CDR3. Trimming took 5 bases from V and 3 from J, leaving 19 bases between them. The CDR3 nucleotides are TGCGCCAGCAGCACCCGATATAACAGACCCCACACCGGGGAGCTGTTTTTT. This translates into CASSTRYNRPHTGELFF.

This clone was seen just once. The chain combines TRBV7-8 with TRBJ1-5, with a weak D call TRBD1 (5 bases). Trimming shortened V by 2 bases and J by 5 bases, and 19 bases separated the two germline ends. This CDR3 comprises 17 residues. The germline CDR1 and CDR2 sequences are SGHVS and FQNEAQ. The CDR3 DNA sequence: TGTGCCAGCAGCTTATATGGGGGGGACGTCGAAGATCAGCCCCAGCATTTT. This sequence encodes CASSLYGGDVEDQPQHF.

The gene calls are TRBV6-5 and TRBJ2-2; D is undetermined. CDR1 is MNHEY, CDR2 SVGAGI, per germline. The CDR3 consists of 13 residues. Between the trimmed V and J ends, which lost 7 bases and 0 bases, there was a span of 6 bases. The CDR3 DNA sequence: TGTGCCAGCATACCAACGAACACCGGGGAGCTGTTTTTT. Translation: CASIPTNTGELFF.

This clone showed up just a few times. The chain uses TRBV5-1 and TRBJ1-6; D gene unclear. CDR3 length: 15 residues. V was clipped by 1 base and J by 7 bases, with 12 bases between them. CDR1 and CDR2 (germline): SGHRS, YFSETQ. The chain's CDR3 is CASSLSTDLNSPLHF. DNA of the CDR3: TGCGCCAGCAGCTTGAGTACCGACTTGAATTCACCCCTCCACTTT.

This chain joins TRBV7-3 and TRBJ1-1; D is unclear. The CDR3 length is 13 residues. CDR1 is SGHTA, CDR2 FQGTGA, per germline. Trimming took off 4 bases at V and 11 bases at J, with 17 bases between the two ends. The CDR3 spells CASSSPGAHAAFF. CDR3 nucleotides: TGTGCCAGCAGCTCTCCCGGAGCTCACGCGGCTTTCTTT.

This rearrangement joins TRBV5-1 to TRBJ1-1; tentatively, D is TRBD1 (6 bases). V shed 4 bases and J shed 4 bases, with 17 bases lying between them. Looked up from germline, CDR1 is SGHRS and CDR2 is YFSETQ. The CDR3 totals 15 residues. DNA for the CDR3: TGCGCCAGCAGCGGAGAAACAGGGATGATCACTGAAGCTTTCTTT. It yields the protein CASSGETGMITEAFF.

The table lists this clone with a few counts. The rearrangement joins TRBV2 to TRBJ2-7, with 7 bases identical to TRBD1. Germline CDR1 reads SNHLY; CDR2 reads FYNNEI. Trimming cost V 3 bases and J 6 bases; bases outside gene matches: 5. CDR3 length equals 13 residues. The CDR3 bases are TGTGCCAGCAGTGATGACAGGGTGAGCGAGCAGTACTTC. Encoded protein: CASSDDRVSEQYF.

The chain recombines TRBV10-2 with TRBJ2-2; 7 nucleotides agree with TRBD1. Per germline, CDR1 WSHSY and CDR2 SAAADI. V was clipped by 6 bases and J by 9 bases; unmatched bases: 13. CDR3 length equals 15 residues. As DNA, the CDR3 is TGCGCCAGCAGGGCCATGGGACAGTTTAGCTGGGAGCTGTTTTTT. It specifies CASRAMGQFSWELFF.

The sample holds one count of this clone. The chain employs TRBV24-1 and TRBJ2-5; D gene unclear. Germline CDR1 and CDR2: KGHDR and SFDVKD. The CDR3 consists of 12 residues. The germline V and J ends were trimmed by 2 bases and 7 bases, with 7 bases remaining between them. The CDR3 region has the DNA TGTGCCACCAGTGATTATTCAGGGACCCAGTACTTC. Encoded protein: CATSDYSGTQYF.

The V and J genes are TRBV19 and TRBJ1-1; D gene unclear. Trimming pared 6 bases from V and 0 bases from J, leaving 11 bases between. Germline V lookup: CDR1 LNHDA, CDR2 SQIVND (reference sequence). This CDR3 spans 14 amino acids. CDR3 in amino acids: CASRRQVLNTEAFF. The CDR3 nucleotides read TGTGCCAGTAGAAGGCAGGTGTTGAACACTGAAGCTTTCTTT.

The chain joins TRBV18 to TRBJ1-6; TRBD1 aligns across 10 bases. Germline assignment: CDR1 KGHSH and CDR2 LQKENI. J was trimmed by 2 bases and V by 1 base; bases with no gene match: 5. CDR3 length equals 18 residues. CDR3 sequence: CASSPRQGARTYNSPLHF. Written as DNA, the CDR3 is TGTGCCAGCTCACCACGACAGGGGGCAAGAACCTATAATTCACCCCTCCACTTT.

In its sample, this clone was seen once. V gene TRBV28 combines with J gene TRBJ2-3; D call uncertain. The CDR3 length is 12 residues. The V gene lost 6 bases and the J gene lost 0 bases, with 4 bases spanning the gap. Germline V gene sequence: CDR1 MDHEN, CDR2 SYDVKM. As DNA, the CDR3 is TGTGCCAGCAGCGACAGCACAGATACGCAGTATTTT. Translation: CASSDSTDTQYF.

This sequence joins TRBV5-4 and TRBJ2-5; no reliable D call. Per germline, CDR1 SGHNT and CDR2 YYREEE (reference sequence). The CDR3 sequence is 13 residues long. V was clipped by 0 bases and J by 6 bases, with 9 bases between them. The CDR3 DNA sequence: TGTGCCAGCAGCTTGGAATGGGAAAAGACCCAGTACTTC. It codes for CASSLEWEKTQYF.

This chain links TRBV4-1 with TRBJ1-2; 10 bases agree with TRBD1. With V trimmed by 5 bases and J by 4 bases, 10 bases remained unmatched. The CDR3 extends over 16 amino acids. Germline V gene sequence: CDR1 MGHRA, CDR2 YSYEKL. This chain's CDR3 is CASSVNPWDRGYGYTF. The CDR3 DNA reads TGCGCCAGCAGCGTCAACCCCTGGGACAGGGGCTATGGCTACACCTTC.

CDR3 DNA sequence: TGTGCCAGCAGCCCCCGGTGGCTGAACACTGAAGCTTTCTTT. This codes for CASSPRWLNTEAFF. V is TRBV7-8 and J is TRBJ1-1; D uncertain. CDR3 length: 14 amino acids. V was clipped by 5 bases and J by 0 bases, with 10 bases between them. The V gene's germline CDR1 is SGHVS and CDR2 FQNEAQ. The entire variable domain, with the rest obtained from reference TRBV7-8 and TRBJ1-1, is as follows: GAGVSQSPRYKVAKRGQDVALRCDPISGHVSLFWYQQALGQGPEFLTYFQNEAQLDKSGLPSDRFFAERPEGSVSTLKIQRTQQEDSAVYLCASSPRWLNTEAFFGQGTRLTVV.

This clone was observed a few times. CDR3 in amino acids: CASSRQGGDSPLHF. The CDR3, as DNA: TGTGCCAGCAGTCGACAGGGGGGAGATTCACCCCTCCACTTT. The V gene is TRBV2, the J gene TRBJ1-6; 9 bases are a match to TRBD1. This CDR3 contains 14 residues. Germline CDR1 reads SNHLY; CDR2 reads FYNNEI. V was pared by 5 bases and J by 8 bases, with 4 bases of the junction left unmatched.

This chain uses TRBV24-1 with TRBJ2-2, with 9 bases identical to TRBD1. The CDR3 is 16 amino acids. The germline CDR1 and CDR2 sequences are KGHDR and SFDVKD. After removal of 3 bases from V and 9 bases from J, the junction contained 10 bases not matched to a gene. The CDR3 sequence: CATSDATGTGNRELFF. CDR3 bases: TGTGCCACCAGTGATGCAACCGGGACAGGGAACCGGGAGCTGTTTTTT.

The rearrangement uses TRBV7-9 and TRBJ2-6, with D unclear. The CDR3 spans 13 residues. Germline V gene data show CDR1 as SEHNR and CDR2 as FQNEAQ (reference sequence). Trimming cost V 8 bases and J 2 bases, with 7 bases left between them. This CDR3 is CASGNAGANVLTF. CDR3 nucleotides: TGTGCCAGCGGGAACGCTGGGGCCAACGTCCTGACTTTC.

The gene calls are TRBV6-4 and TRBJ1-5; possible D gene TRBD1, 5 bases. From germline, CDR1 is MRHNA and CDR2 SNTAGT. CDR3 length equals 16 residues. The germline V and J ends were trimmed by 3 bases and 6 bases, with 18 bases remaining between them. CDR3 DNA: TGTGCCAGCAGTGATCAAAGCAGGGCGGCGATTCAGCCCCAGCATTTT. It encodes CASSDQSRAAIQPQHF.

This chain joins TRBV7-9 and TRBJ2-3; D is undetermined. The CDR3 runs to 15 residues. Germline V lookup: CDR1 SEHNR, CDR2 FQNEAQ (reference sequence). V shed 5 bases and J shed 3 bases, with 15 bases lying between them. CDR3 in amino acids: CASSDSAVLTDTQYF. Here the CDR3 DNA reads TGTGCCAGCAGCGATTCTGCGGTTTTGACAGATACGCAGTATTTT.

The chain couples TRBV7-9 to TRBJ2-1; the D is unclear. Trimming cost V 5 bases and J 6 bases, with 20 bases left between them. Germline V gene lookup returns CDR1 SEHNR and CDR2 FQNEAQ (reference sequence). The CDR3 is 16 amino acids. CDR3: CASSRRARSESNEQFF. The CDR3 DNA follows: TGTGCCAGCAGCCGACGGGCCAGGAGCGAGAGCAATGAGCAGTTCTTC.

CDR3 amino acids: CASSLVGSSNTEAFF. CDR3 nucleotides: TGTGCCAGCAGCTTAGTTGGCAGTTCGAACACTGAAGCTTTCTTT. The genes are TRBV7-9 and TRBJ1-1; D ambiguous. Trimming took off 1 base at V and 1 base at J, with 10 bases between the two ends. This CDR3 has 15 residues. Germline CDR1 SEHNR, CDR2 FQNEAQ (reference sequence).

The chain carries TRBV7-9 and TRBJ1-2, with D possibly matching TRBD1 (6 bases). V was cut by 11 bases and J by 0 bases, with 22 bases left in between. Germline V CDR1 and CDR2: SEHNR, FQNEAQ (reference sequence). This CDR3 comprises 16 residues. In DNA form, the CDR3 reads TGTGCCGTCGCCGATAGGGGGGCCTCCCCTAACTATGGCTACACCTTC. Translated, it gives CAVADRGASPNYGYTF. Looking up the rest from reference TRBV7-9 and TRBJ1-2 gives the full variable domain: DTGVSQNPRHKITKRGQNVTFRCDPISEHNRLYWYRQTLGQGPEFLTYFQNEAQLEKSRLLSDRFSAERPKGSFSTLEIQRTEQGDSAMYLCAVADRGASPNYGYTFGSGTRLTVV.